This TCR beta chain was captured in a study of beta chain features in type 1 diabetes. Germline V gene data show CDR1 as GTSNPN and CDR2 as SVGIG (reference sequence). V lost 4 bases to trimming and J lost 4 bases; unmatched junction nucleotides: 10. The CDR3 runs 14 residues. Of the isolated RNA, all was reverse transcribed, and so the sequenced material was expressed TCRB transcripts. The repertoire was sequenced with immunoSEQ multiplex PCR; TCRdb's copy has only in-frame clones and lacks some. This table holds under 300,000 clones, about 8.5% found once. This clone has a handful of counts. The antigen is undetermined. Study results and limitations: Sampled from patients, naive, central memory and Treg TCRB repertoires appeared more similar than those sampled from healthy donors. Shorter TCRB CDR3s, moderately but significantly so, were found in Type 1 diabetes patients in all four CD4+ subsets.

The sequence was collected from a woman aged 18-29 years in good health. This chain uses TRBV30 with TRBJ2-7, with 7 bases matching TRBD1. Sequencing was performed on central memory CD4+ T cells from blood. The CDR3: CAWKVQGQIYEQYF. The DNA of the CDR3 is TGTGCCTGGAAGGTTCAGGGACAGATATACGAGCAGTACTTC.